A selection of T cell receptor beta chains follows, all from one sample in a study of cytomegalovirus exposure and HLA in healthy donors. TCRdb's copy holds only in-frame clones and misses some; the assay was immunoSEQ multiplex PCR. The table has approximately 170,000 clones, 65% to 85% seen once; the top ten hold about 0.76%. Material: PBMCs. The receptor source for this set is a young woman in good health and CMV-seronegative. Both conserved end residues are part of each CDR3. The D gene is left open where the match is weak. Some rows have no size entry. The others give once, few or many, or a class for an expanded clone.

cdr3_aa cdr3_nt j_call clone_size d_call v_call
CASRTGNPHEQYF TGTGCCAGCAGAACAGGGAACCCCCACGAGCAGTACTTC TRBJ2-7 - - TRBV28
CASSWGQGALSQPQHF TGTGCCAGCAGTTGGGGACAGGGGGCACTGAGTCAGCCCCAGCATTTT TRBJ1-5 - TRBD1 TRBV5-8
CASSLLGLVDNEQFF TGTGCCAGCAGCTTGTTGGGACTAGTTGACAATGAGCAGTTCTTC TRBJ2-1 - TRBD2 TRBV5-4
CASSPGGSYEQFF TGTGCCAGCTCACCTGGGGGGTCTTATGAGCAGTTCTTC TRBJ2-1 - - TRBV18
CASTRQGARKRTTSTDTQYF TGTGCCAGCACTCGACAGGGGGCCCGAAAGAGGACGACTAGCACAGATACGCAGTATTTT TRBJ2-3 few TRBD1 TRBV28
CASSSTAGGTEAFF TGCGCCAGCAGCTCCACAGCAGGGGGCACTGAAGCTTTCTTT TRBJ1-1 - TRBD1 TRBV5-1
CASSYSLILGPDTQYF TGTGCCAGCAGTTACTCGCTCATCCTGGGCCCAGATACGCAGTATTTT TRBJ2-3 - - TRBV6-6
CASSVGREPDTQYF TGTGCCAGCAGTGTTGGGCGGGAGCCAGATACGCAGTATTTT TRBJ2-3 - TRBD2 TRBV6-1
CASSLVRGAYEQYF TGTGCCAGCAGCTTAGTTCGGGGAGCCTACGAGCAGTACTTC TRBJ2-7 - - TRBV11-2
CASSLYRAGLAGFEQFF TGTGCCAGCAGTTTATATCGTGCGGGACTAGCGGGCTTTGAGCAGTTCTTC TRBJ2-1 once TRBD2 TRBV27
CASSVGPGNTEAFF TGTGCCAGCAGCGTAGGACCAGGAAACACTGAAGCTTTCTTT TRBJ1-1 - - TRBV9
CASSLDRDGYTF TGTGCCAGCAGCCTAGACAGGGACGGCTACACCTTC TRBJ1-2 - TRBD1 TRBV28
CASSYPGQRSPGTDTQYF TGTGCCAGCTCCTACCCGGGACAGCGATCCCCTGGCACAGATACGCAGTATTTT TRBJ2-3 - TRBD1 TRBV28
CASSLGQSTGELFF TGCGCCAGCAGCTTGGGACAGAGCACCGGGGAGCTGTTTTTT TRBJ2-2 - - TRBV5-1
CASSLRGGTPSSGELFF TGTGCCAGCAGCTTAAGGGGGGGGACCCCTAGTTCCGGGGAGCTGTTTTTT TRBJ2-2 once TRBD2 TRBV7-3
CASSLRLQETQYF TGTGCTAGCAGCCTACGCCTCCAAGAGACCCAGTACTTC TRBJ2-5 - - TRBV7-7
CASSLGQGSYNEQFF TGCGCCAGCAGCTTGGGACAGGGGTCCTACAATGAGCAGTTCTTC TRBJ2-1 once TRBD1 TRBV5-1
CASRSRQKSTDTQYF TGTGCCAGCAGGAGCAGACAGAAGAGCACAGATACGCAGTATTTT TRBJ2-3 - - TRBV11-2
CASSHSLSGRTDTQYF TGTGCCAGCAGCCATTCACTTAGCGGTCGCACAGATACGCAGTATTTT TRBJ2-3 - - TRBV14
CATIAGTGHEQFF TGTGCCACCATAGCGGGTACCGGCCATGAGCAGTTCTTC TRBJ2-1 - TRBD2 TRBV6-1
CAVLPHGGRGNEQFF TGTGCCGTCCTGCCCCACGGCGGGAGGGGGAATGAGCAGTTCTTC TRBJ2-1 - TRBD2 TRBV2
CASSSPPGGVNTEAFF TGTGCCAGCAGTTCCCCCCCGGGAGGTGTGAACACTGAAGCTTTCTTT TRBJ1-1 few - TRBV6-6
CASSMFDRANTEAFF TGTGCCAGTAGTATGTTCGACAGGGCGAACACTGAAGCTTTCTTT TRBJ1-1 - TRBD1 TRBV19
CASSLNPPPTGELFF TGTGCCAGCAGCTTAAATCCTCCCCCGACCGGGGAGCTGTTTTTT TRBJ2-2 - - TRBV7-3
CASSLKGDTEALF TGTGCCAGCAGTTTAAAGGGGGACACTGAAGCTCTCTTT TRBJ1-1 - - TRBV27
CASSPLGQGAIEAFF TGTGCCAGCAGTCCCCTGGGACAGGGGGCCATCGAAGCTTTCTTT TRBJ1-1 - TRBD1 TRBV27
CASSRPGATNYGYTF TGTGCCAGCAGTAGACCAGGGGCTACTAACTATGGCTACACCTTC TRBJ1-2 - - TRBV6-5
CTSSQDPGQVKSPLHF TGCACCAGCAGCCAAGACCCCGGACAGGTTAAATCACCCCTCCACTTT TRBJ1-6 - - TRBV1
CSVGGLASNYNEQFF TGCAGCGTGGGGGGACTAGCGTCGAACTACAATGAGCAGTTCTTC TRBJ2-1 once TRBD2 TRBV29-1
CASSIREKAYEQYF TGTGCCAGTAGTATCCGGGAGAAGGCCTACGAGCAGTACTTC TRBJ2-7 - - TRBV19
CASSQADSSPETQYF TGCGCCAGCAGCCAGGCGGACAGCTCACCAGAGACCCAGTACTTC TRBJ2-5 - - TRBV4-1
CASSVDSGSTGELFF TGTGCCAGCAGCGTAGATAGCGGGAGTACCGGGGAGCTGTTTTTT TRBJ2-2 - TRBD2 TRBV9
CASSAGWRPSSYEQYF TGTGCCAGCAGCGCCGGGTGGCGCCCGAGCTCCTACGAGCAGTACTTC TRBJ2-7 - - TRBV5-4
CAWTAGGPHNEQFF TGTGCCTGGACCGCGGGAGGGCCCCACAATGAGCAGTTCTTC TRBJ2-1 - TRBD2 TRBV30
CASSIGQGAHNEQFF TGTGCCAGTAGTATAGGACAGGGGGCGCACAATGAGCAGTTCTTC TRBJ2-1 - TRBD1 TRBV19
CASSVGSEGYEQYF TGTGCCAGCAGCGTGGGCTCCGAGGGTTACGAGCAGTACTTC TRBJ2-7 - - TRBV11-1
CASSYSRDTGELFF TGTGCCAGCAGTTACTCTCGCGACACCGGGGAGCTGTTTTTT TRBJ2-2 few - TRBV6-6
CASSGKQGADTEAFF TGTGCCAGCAGCGGAAAACAGGGGGCGGACACTGAAGCTTTCTTT TRBJ1-1 - TRBD1 TRBV9
CASRPALLHDYSGQPQHF TGTGCCAGCAGACCTGCTCTCTTACACGACTACAGCGGTCAGCCCCAGCATTTT TRBJ1-5 - - TRBV28
CASSPPADTQYF TGTGCCAGCAGCCCACCAGCGGATACGCAGTATTTT TRBJ2-3 - - TRBV7-9
CASLRESSYNEQFF TGTGCCAGCTTACGAGAGAGCTCCTACAATGAGCAGTTCTTC TRBJ2-1 - - TRBV2
CASSPRTGSDTQYF TGTGCCAGCAGCCCAAGGACAGGGTCAGATACGCAGTATTTT TRBJ2-3 - TRBD1 TRBV4-2
CASSSSGRVSSYNEQFF TGCGCCAGCAGTTCGAGCGGGAGGGTAAGCTCCTACAATGAGCAGTTCTTC TRBJ2-1 - TRBD2 TRBV5-1
CASSRDRGMDEQYF TGTGCCAGCAGTCGGGACAGGGGTATGGACGAGCAGTACTTC TRBJ2-7 - TRBD1 TRBV28